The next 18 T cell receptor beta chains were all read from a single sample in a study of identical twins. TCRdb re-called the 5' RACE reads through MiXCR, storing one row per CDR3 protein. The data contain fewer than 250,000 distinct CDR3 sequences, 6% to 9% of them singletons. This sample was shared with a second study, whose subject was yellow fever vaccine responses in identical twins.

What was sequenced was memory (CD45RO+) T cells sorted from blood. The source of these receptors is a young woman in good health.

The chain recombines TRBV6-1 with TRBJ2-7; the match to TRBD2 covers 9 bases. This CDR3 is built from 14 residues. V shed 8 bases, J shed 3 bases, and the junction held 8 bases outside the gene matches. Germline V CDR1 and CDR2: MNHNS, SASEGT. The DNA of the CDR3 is TGTGCCAGCTACCTTAGCGGGGGACACTACGAGCAGTACTTC. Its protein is CASYLSGGHYEQYF.

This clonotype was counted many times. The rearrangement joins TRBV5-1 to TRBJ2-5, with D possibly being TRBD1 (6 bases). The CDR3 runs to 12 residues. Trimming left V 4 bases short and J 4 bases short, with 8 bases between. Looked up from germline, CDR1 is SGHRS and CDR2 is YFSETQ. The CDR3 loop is CASSGTRETQYF. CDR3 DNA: TGCGCCAGCAGCGGGACAAGAGAGACCCAGTACTTC.

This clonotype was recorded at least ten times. CDR3 coding DNA: TGTGCCAGCAGGTTACCGGGACAGGCGATTTCTGGGGCCAACGTCCTGACTTTC. It codes for CASRLPGQAISGANVLTF. This chain joins TRBV2 and TRBJ2-6, with 8 bases identical to TRBD1. This CDR3 contains 18 residues. The germline CDR1 and CDR2 sequences are SNHLY and FYNNEI. V was pared by 6 bases and J by 1 base, with 11 bases of the junction left unmatched.

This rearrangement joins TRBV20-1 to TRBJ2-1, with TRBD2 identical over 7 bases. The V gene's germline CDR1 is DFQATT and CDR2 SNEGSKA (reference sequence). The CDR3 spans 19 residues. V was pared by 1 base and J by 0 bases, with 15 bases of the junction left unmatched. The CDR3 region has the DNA TGCAGTGCTAGAGCTTTACGGGAGGCGGACTTAAGCTCCTACAATGAGCAGTTCTTC. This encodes CSARALREADLSSYNEQFF.

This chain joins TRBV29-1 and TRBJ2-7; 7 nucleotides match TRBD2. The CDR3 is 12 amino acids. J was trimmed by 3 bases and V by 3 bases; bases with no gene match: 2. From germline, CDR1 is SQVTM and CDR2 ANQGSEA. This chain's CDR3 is CSVESSGYEQYF. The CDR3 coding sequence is TGCAGCGTTGAGTCTAGCGGCTACGAGCAGTACTTC.

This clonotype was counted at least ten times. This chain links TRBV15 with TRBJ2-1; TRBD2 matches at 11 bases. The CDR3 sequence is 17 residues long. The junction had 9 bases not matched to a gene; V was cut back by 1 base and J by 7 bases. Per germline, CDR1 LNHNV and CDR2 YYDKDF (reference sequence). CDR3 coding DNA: TGTGCCACCAGCAGAGGCGGTAGCGGGAGGGCCGAAAATGAGCAGTTCTTC. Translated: CATSRGGSGRAENEQFF.

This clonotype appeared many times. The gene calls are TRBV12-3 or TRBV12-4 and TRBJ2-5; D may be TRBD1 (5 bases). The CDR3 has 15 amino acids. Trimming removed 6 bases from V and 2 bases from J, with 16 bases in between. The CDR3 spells CASSQAPRAQETQYF. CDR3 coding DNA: TGTGCCAGCAGCCAGGCTCCCAGGGCACAAGAGACCCAGTACTTC.

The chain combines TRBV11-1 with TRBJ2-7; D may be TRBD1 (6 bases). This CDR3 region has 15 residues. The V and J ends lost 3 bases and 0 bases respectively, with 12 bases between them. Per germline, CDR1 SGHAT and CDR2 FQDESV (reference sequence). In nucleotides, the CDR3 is TGTGCCAGCAGCTTTCGACAGGTGAGCTCCTACGAGCAGTACTTC. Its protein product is CASSFRQVSSYEQYF.

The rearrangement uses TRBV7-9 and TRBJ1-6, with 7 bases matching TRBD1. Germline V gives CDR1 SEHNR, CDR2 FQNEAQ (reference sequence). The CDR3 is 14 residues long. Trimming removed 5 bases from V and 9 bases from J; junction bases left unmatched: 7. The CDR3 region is CASSGRAGGSPLHF. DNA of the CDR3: TGTGCCAGCAGCGGGCGGGCAGGGGGTTCACCCCTCCACTTT.

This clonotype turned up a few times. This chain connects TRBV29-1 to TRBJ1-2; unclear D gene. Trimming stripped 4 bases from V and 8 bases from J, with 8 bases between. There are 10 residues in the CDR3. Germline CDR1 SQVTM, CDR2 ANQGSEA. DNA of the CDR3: TGCAGCGTTGGACATGCGGGCTACACCTTC. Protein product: CSVGHAGYTF.

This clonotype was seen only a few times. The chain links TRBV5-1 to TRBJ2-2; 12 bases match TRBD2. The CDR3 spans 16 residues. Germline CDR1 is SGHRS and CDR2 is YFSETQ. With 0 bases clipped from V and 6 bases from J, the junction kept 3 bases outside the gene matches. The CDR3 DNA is TGCGCCAGCAGCTTGGATCTAGCGGGAGGGCCCGGGGAGCTGTTTTTT. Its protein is CASSLDLAGGPGELFF.

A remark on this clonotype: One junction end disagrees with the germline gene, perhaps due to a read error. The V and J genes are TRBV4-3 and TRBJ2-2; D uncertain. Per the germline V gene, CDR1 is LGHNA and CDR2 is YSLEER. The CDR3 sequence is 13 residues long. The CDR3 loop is CASGQQSWGELFF. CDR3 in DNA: TGCGCCAGCGGCCAACAGTCTTGGGGGGAGCTGTTTTTT.

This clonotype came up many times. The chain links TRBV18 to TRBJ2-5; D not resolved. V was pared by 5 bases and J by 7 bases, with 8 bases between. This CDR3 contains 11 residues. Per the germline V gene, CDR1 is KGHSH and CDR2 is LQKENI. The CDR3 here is CASSWSMTQYF. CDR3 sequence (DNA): TGTGCCAGCTCATGGAGTATGACCCAGTACTTC.

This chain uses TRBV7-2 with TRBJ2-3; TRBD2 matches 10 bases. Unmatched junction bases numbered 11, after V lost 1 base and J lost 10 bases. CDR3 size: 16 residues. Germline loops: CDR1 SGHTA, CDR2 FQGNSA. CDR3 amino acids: CASSLGLAGEFKAQYF. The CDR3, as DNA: TGTGCCAGCAGCTTAGGCCTAGCGGGAGAGTTTAAGGCGCAGTATTTT.

CDR3 residues: CASSLGSGGGNQPQHF. The CDR3 nucleotides are TGTGCCAGCAGCTTAGGGAGTGGGGGTGGCAATCAGCCCCAGCATTTT. The chain links TRBV7-9 to TRBJ1-5; possible D gene TRBD1, 5 bases. Germline CDR1 reads SEHNR; CDR2 reads FQNEAQ (reference sequence). The V end lost 1 base, the J end lost 2 bases, and 12 bases lay between the germline ends. CDR3 length: 16 residues.

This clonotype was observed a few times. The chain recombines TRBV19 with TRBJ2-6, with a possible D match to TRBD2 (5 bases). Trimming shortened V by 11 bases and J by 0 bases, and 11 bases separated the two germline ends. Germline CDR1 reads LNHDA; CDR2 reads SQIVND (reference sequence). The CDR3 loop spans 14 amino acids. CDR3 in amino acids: CASHAGSGANVLTF. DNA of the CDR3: TGTGCCTCCCACGCGGGCTCTGGGGCCAACGTCCTGACTTTC.

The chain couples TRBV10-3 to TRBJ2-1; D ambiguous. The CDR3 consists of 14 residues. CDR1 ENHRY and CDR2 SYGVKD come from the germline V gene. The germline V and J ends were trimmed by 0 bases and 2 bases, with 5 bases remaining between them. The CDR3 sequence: CAISESQTYNEQFF. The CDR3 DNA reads TGTGCCATCAGTGAGTCGCAGACCTACAATGAGCAGTTCTTC.

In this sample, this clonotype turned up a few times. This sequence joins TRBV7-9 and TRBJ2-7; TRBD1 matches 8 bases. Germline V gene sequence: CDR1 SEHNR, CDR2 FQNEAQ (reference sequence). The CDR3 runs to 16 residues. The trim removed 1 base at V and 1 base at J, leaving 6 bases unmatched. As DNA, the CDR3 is TGTGCCAGCAGCTTAGTGAGGACAGGGAGTTCCTACGAGCAGTACTTC. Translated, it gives CASSLVRTGSSYEQYF.